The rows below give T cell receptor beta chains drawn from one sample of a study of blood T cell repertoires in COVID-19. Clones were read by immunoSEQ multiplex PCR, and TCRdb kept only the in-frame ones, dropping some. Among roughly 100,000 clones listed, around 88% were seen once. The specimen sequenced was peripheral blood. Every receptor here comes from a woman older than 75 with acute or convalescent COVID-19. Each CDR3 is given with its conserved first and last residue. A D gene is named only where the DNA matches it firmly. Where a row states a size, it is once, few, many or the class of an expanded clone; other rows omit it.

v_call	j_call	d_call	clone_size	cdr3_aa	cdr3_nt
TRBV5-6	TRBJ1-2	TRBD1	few	CASSPLTGLYGYTF	TGTGCCAGCAGCCCTTTGACAGGGCTCTATGGCTACACCTTC
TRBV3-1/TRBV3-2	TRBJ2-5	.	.	CASSLRQGTTQETQYF	TGTGCCAGCAGCCTACGACAGGGGACTACCCAAGAGACCCAGTACTTC
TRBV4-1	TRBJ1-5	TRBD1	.	CASSQDSGGNGQPQHF	TGCGCCAGCAGCCAAGATTCAGGGGGGAATGGTCAGCCCCAGCATTTT
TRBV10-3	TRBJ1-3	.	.	CAISQQTGSGNTIYF	TGTGCCATCAGTCAGCAGACGGGCTCTGGAAACACCATATATTTT
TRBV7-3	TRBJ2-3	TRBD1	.	CASSRQGASTDTQYF	TGTGCCAGCAGCAGACAGGGGGCGAGCACAGATACGCAGTATTTT
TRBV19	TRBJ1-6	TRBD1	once	CAVSPRQGANNSPLHF	TGTGCAGTTTCCCCCAGACAGGGGGCAAATAATTCACCCCTCCACTTT
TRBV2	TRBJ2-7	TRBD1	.	CASNSQGRYEQYF	TGTGCCAGCAATTCACAGGGGAGATACGAGCAGTACTTC
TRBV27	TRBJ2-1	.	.	CASRSGSSSYNEQFF	TGTGCCAGCAGATCCGGGTCGAGCTCCTACAATGAGCAGTTCTTC
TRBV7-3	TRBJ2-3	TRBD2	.	CASSPGGTTRTDTQYF	TGTGCCAGCAGCCCCGGGGGGACCACACGCACAGATACGCAGTATTTT
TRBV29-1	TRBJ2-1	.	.	CSVDRTAGIEQFF	TGCAGCGTTGATCGGACAGCCGGGATTGAGCAGTTCTTC
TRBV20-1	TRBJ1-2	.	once	CSASVWGGYTF	TGCAGTGCTTCGGTGTGGGGCGGCTACACCTTC
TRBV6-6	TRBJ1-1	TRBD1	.	CASSTQTGAGNTEAFF	TGTGCCAGCAGTACGCAGACAGGGGCCGGGAACACTGAAGCTTTCTTT
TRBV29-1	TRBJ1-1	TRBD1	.	CSVQGDRGGYTEAFF	TGCAGCGTCCAGGGGGACAGGGGAGGGTACACTGAAGCTTTCTTT
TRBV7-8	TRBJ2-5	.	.	CASSSVSRTSLTKETQYF	TGTGCCAGCAGCTCCGTGTCGAGGACATCGTTAACTAAAGAGACCCAGTACTTC
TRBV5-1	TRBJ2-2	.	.	CASSTKAPAAGELFF	TGCGCCAGCAGTACTAAGGCCCCCGCCGCCGGGGAGCTGTTTTTT
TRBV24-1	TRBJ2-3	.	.	CASSDSSTDTQYF	TGTGCCTCGTCGGACAGTAGCACAGATACGCAGTATTTT
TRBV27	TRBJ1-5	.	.	CASSLSGAYQPQHF	TGTGCCAGCAGTTTATCAGGGGCATATCAGCCCCAGCATTTT
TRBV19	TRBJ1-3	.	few	CASSIVQDRVSGNTIYF	TGTGCCAGTAGTATAGTACAGGACAGAGTCTCTGGAAACACCATATATTTT
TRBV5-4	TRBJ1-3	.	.	CASSKGLPGSGSGNTIYF	TGTGCCAGCAGCAAGGGACTCCCTGGAAGTGGCTCTGGAAACACCATATATTTT
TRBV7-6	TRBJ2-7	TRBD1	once	CASSLEQGANYEQYF	TGTGCCAGCAGCTTAGAGCAGGGGGCCAACTACGAGCAGTACTTC
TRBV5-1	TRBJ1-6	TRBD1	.	CASSPGTGGNSPLHF	TGCGCCAGCAGCCCGGGGACAGGGGGGAACTCACCCCTCCACTTT
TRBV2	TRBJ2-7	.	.	CASSSEIYEQYF	TGTGCCAGCAGCAGCGAGATCTACGAGCAGTACTTC
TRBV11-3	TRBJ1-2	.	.	CASPRGINGYTF	TGTGCCAGCCCCCGGGGGATCAATGGCTACACCTTC
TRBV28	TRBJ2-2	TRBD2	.	CASSLPIRTPSGGGLGELFF	TGTGCCAGCAGTTTACCCATTCGAACCCCGTCGGGGGGAGGTCTCGGGGAGCTGTTTTTT